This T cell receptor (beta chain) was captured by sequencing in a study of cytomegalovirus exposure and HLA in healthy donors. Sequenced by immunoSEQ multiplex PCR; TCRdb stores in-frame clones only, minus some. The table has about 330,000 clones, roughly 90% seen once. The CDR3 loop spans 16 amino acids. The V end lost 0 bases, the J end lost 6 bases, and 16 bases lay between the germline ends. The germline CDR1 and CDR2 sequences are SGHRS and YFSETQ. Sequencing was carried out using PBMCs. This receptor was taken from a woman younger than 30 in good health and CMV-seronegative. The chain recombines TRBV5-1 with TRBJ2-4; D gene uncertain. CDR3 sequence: CASSLGPSGYLNIQYF. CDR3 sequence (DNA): TGCGCCAGCAGCTTGGGACCATCGGGTTATCTAAACATTCAGTACTTC.